A selection of T cell receptor beta chains follows, all from one sample in a study of shared clonotypes between healthy human individuals. The method was immunoSEQ multiplex PCR; TCRdb's version includes in-frame clones alone and lacks a portion of them. The sample holds under 2,000,000 clones, approximately 94% seen once. Material for sequencing was naive CD8+ T cells sorted from blood. These receptors came from a man younger than 35 in good health. Both conserved end residues are part of each CDR3. D genes are given only for firm matches. Clone size appears in some rows only: once, few, many, or a class for an expanded clone.

>-|TRBV11-2|-|TRBJ2-7
TGTGCCAGCAGCTTACTTTCTGAAGGGCACGAGCAGTACTTC
CASSLLSEGHEQYF
>-|TRBV27|-|TRBJ2-5
TGTGCCAGCAGTTTCTCCGGATGGGAGACCCAGTACTTC
CASSFSGWETQYF
>-|TRBV5-1|-|TRBJ1-1
TGCGCCAGCAGTTCGGGGTTGAACACTGAAGCTTTCTTT
CASSSGLNTEAFF
>-|TRBV6-1|-|TRBJ1-2
TGTGCCAGCAGGGGTCCCCCAGGGGAGTTCAGCTACACCTTC
CASRGPPGEFSYTF
>TRBD2|TRBV7-2|once|TRBJ2-1
TGTGCCAGCAGCCTAAGACTAGCGGGGGTCTCCTACAATGAGCAGTTCTTC
CASSLRLAGVSYNEQFF
>-|TRBV4-3|-|TRBJ1-6
TGCGCCAGCAGCCAAGCTGGCAGTGATAATTCACCCCTCCACTTT
CASSQAGSDNSPLHF
>-|TRBV27|-|TRBJ1-3
TGTGCCAGCAGTTTGATCGGGGCGTCTGGAAACACCATATATTTT
CASSLIGASGNTIYF
>TRBD1|TRBV7-9|-|TRBJ2-5
TGTGCCAGCAGCTTAGCTACAGGGGGCGAAGAGACCCAGTACTTC
CASSLATGGEETQYF
>TRBD2|TRBV7-8|-|TRBJ2-1
TGTGCCAGCAGCTTAGTACTAGCGGGAGACAATGAGCAGTTCTTC
CASSLVLAGDNEQFF
>-|TRBV6-1|-|TRBJ1-6
TGTGCCAGCAGTGTCGAACGCGGGGTTAGGCTAACCTCCTATAATTCACCCCTCCACTTT
CASSVERGVRLTSYNSPLHF
>-|TRBV6-1|-|TRBJ1-1
TGTGCCAGCAGTGAAATGGGGCCGAACACTGAAGCTTTCTTT
CASSEMGPNTEAFF
>TRBD2|TRBV6-6|-|TRBJ2-1
TGTGCCAGCCTAGCGGACTCCTACAATGAGCAGTTCTTC
CASLADSYNEQFF
>-|TRBV7-9|-|TRBJ2-1
TGTGCCAGCAGCCCCCAGAGCGGGCAGAGCTCCTACAATGAGCAGTTCTTC
CASSPQSGQSSYNEQFF
>-|TRBV28|-|TRBJ1-5
TGTGCCAGCAGTTTTATCCTAGACGACTATCGGGGGGGCCGGCAGCCCCAGCATTTT
CASSFILDDYRGGRQPQHF
>-|TRBV20-1|few|TRBJ2-7
TGCAGTGCCGGGGTAACGAGCGAGCAGTACTTC
CSAGVTSEQYF
>TRBD1|TRBV6-5|-|TRBJ2-7
TGTGCCAGCAGTTGGACAGGGAGCTCTTACGAGCAGTACTTC
CASSWTGSSYEQYF
>TRBD2|TRBV7-6|-|TRBJ2-2
TGTGCCAGCAGCTCTACTAGCGGGAACACCGGGGAGCTGTTTTTT
CASSSTSGNTGELFF
>TRBD1|TRBV27|once|TRBJ1-5
TGTGCCAGCAGTTACGGGACAGAGATCAGCCCCCAGCATTTT
CASSYGTEISPQHF
>-|TRBV2|-|TRBJ1-2
TGTGCCAGCAGTGATCGACCGCGGGGGAATCTTGGCTACACCTTC
CASSDRPRGNLGYTF
>TRBD2|TRBV7-6|-|TRBJ2-1
TGTGCCAGCAGCTTCGAAGCGGGGGGGTATTCCTACAATGAGCAGTTCTTC
CASSFEAGGYSYNEQFF
>TRBD2|TRBV15|-|TRBJ2-1
TGTGCCACCAGCAGAGATGGGGCTAGCGGGAATAGTGGTGAGCAGTTCTTC
CATSRDGASGNSGEQFF
>-|TRBV7-2|-|TRBJ2-1
TGTGCCAGCAGCCCTTTTTCGGGGGCGGGGGCCCACAATGAGCAGTTCTTC
CASSPFSGAGAHNEQFF
>TRBD1|TRBV5-6|-|TRBJ2-1
TGTGCCAGCAGCTCGGTACAGGGGATTTACAATGAGCAGTTCTTC
CASSSVQGIYNEQFF
>TRBD1|TRBV27|-|TRBJ1-1
TGTGCCAGCAGTTGGACAGGGGCTTTGCGGACTGAAGCTTTCTTT
CASSWTGALRTEAFF
>TRBD1|TRBV7-9|-|TRBJ2-7
TGTGCCAGCAGCCGGACAGGAAATTCCTACGAGCAGTACTTC
CASSRTGNSYEQYF
>TRBD1|TRBV5-6|-|TRBJ2-7
TGTGCCAGCAGCACAAGAGGGGACAGGGGGATCCTTGGATACGAGCAGTACTTC
CASSTRGDRGILGYEQYF
>TRBD1|TRBV6-6|-|TRBJ1-5
TGTGCCAGCAGTCCTGACAGGGAGGGCAATCAGCCCCAGCATTTT
CASSPDREGNQPQHF
>-|TRBV10-2|-|TRBJ2-4
TGCGCCAGCAGGAGTGACCCTTTTCAGTACTTC
CASRSDPFQYF
>-|TRBV5-6|few|TRBJ2-7
TGTGCCAGCAGCTTAGGAGGATTCGGTAACGAGCAGTACTTC
CASSLGGFGNEQYF
>TRBD2|TRBV27|-|TRBJ2-1
TGTGCCAGCAGTTTACCGGGGGGTTACAATGAGCAGTTCTTC
CASSLPGGYNEQFF
>-|TRBV6-5|-|TRBJ2-1
TGTGCCAGTAGCACCACGGTACATGAGCAGTTCTTC
CASSTTVHEQFF
>-|TRBV27|-|TRBJ2-3
TGTGCCAGCAGCTGGGGCATTCTTAGCACAGATACGCAGTATTTT
CASSWGILSTDTQYF
>TRBD2|TRBV9|-|TRBJ2-1
TGTGCCAGCAGCGTAGCAGCTATCGGACTAGTGATTCCCTACAATGAGCAGTTCTTC
CASSVAAIGLVIPYNEQFF
>TRBD2|TRBV6-5|-|TRBJ2-1
TGTGCCAGCAGCCTAGCGGGAGGTTACAATGAGCAGTTCTTC
CASSLAGGYNEQFF
>-|TRBV10-3|once|TRBJ2-7
TGTGCCATCAGTGAGACAGGGACCACCTACGAGCAGTACTTC
CAISETGTTYEQYF
>-|TRBV28|-|TRBJ2-1
TGTGCCAGCACTAACCCAGGCACGGGGCAGTTCTTC
CASTNPGTGQFF
>TRBD1|TRBV10-3|-|TRBJ2-5
TGTGCCATCAGTGAGTCGCGGGGACAGGGGGAGACCCAGTACTTC
CAISESRGQGETQYF
>-|TRBV7-6|-|TRBJ1-1
TGTGCCAGCAGCTTAGAAGGGGGAATCGCTGAAGCTTTCTTT
CASSLEGGIAEAFF
>-|TRBV5-8|once|TRBJ2-7
TGTGCCAGCAGCTTGGGACTCCACGGCTACGAGCAGTACTTC
CASSLGLHGYEQYF
>TRBD2|TRBV4-3|-|TRBJ2-7
TGCGCCAGCAGCCGCTCCCCCGGGCTAGCGGGAGATTGGGAGCAGTACTTC
CASSRSPGLAGDWEQYF
>TRBD1|TRBV4-1|-|TRBJ2-7
TGCGCCAGCAGCCAACAGGGACAGGGGTGGAGCGAGCAGTACTTC
CASSQQGQGWSEQYF
>-|TRBV27|-|TRBJ2-3
TGTGCCAGCAGTTTTGGAGCGGGTAGCACAGATACGCAGTATTTT
CASSFGAGSTDTQYF
>-|TRBV28|-|TRBJ1-2
TGTGCCAGCAGTTTCGCCAGGGGCCCGAGACCCTATGGCTACACCTTC
CASSFARGPRPYGYTF
>-|TRBV9|-|TRBJ2-3
TGTGCCAGCAGCCTCGAGACTCCCACAGATACGCAGTATTTT
CASSLETPTDTQYF
>TRBD2|TRBV27|-|TRBJ2-7
TGTGCCAGCAGTTACCGGGGGGGCCTCTCCTACGAGCAGTACTTC
CASSYRGGLSYEQYF
>-|TRBV7-9|-|TRBJ1-1
TGTGCCAGCAGCTTAGCGCTGGGGGACACTGAAGCTTTCTTT
CASSLALGDTEAFF
>TRBD1|TRBV4-3|-|TRBJ2-6
TGCGCCAGCAGCCAAGGGACAGGGGGTTCAGTTGGGGCCAACGTCCTGACTTTC
CASSQGTGGSVGANVLTF
>-|TRBV5-6|-|TRBJ2-7
TGTGCCAGCAGAGGGGGGGCGAGGAACGAGCAGTACTTC
CASRGGARNEQYF
>-|TRBV7-6|-|TRBJ2-3
TGTGCCAGCAGCCGATATTCTGGCACAGATACGCAGTATTTT
CASSRYSGTDTQYF
>TRBD2|TRBV30|-|TRBJ2-7
TGTGCCTGGAGTAGGCGGGAGGTCGGCGAGCAGTACTTC
CAWSRREVGEQYF
>-|TRBV6-6|-|TRBJ1-4
TGTGCCAGCAGTTACTCGGTTGGTTTCGAACTGTTTTTT
CASSYSVGFELFF